The text below deals with one T cell receptor (beta chain). No antigen is known for it. Base qualities were left out, and no much larger clone turns up one base away. This record belongs to a study of regulatory T cells in long-lasting Graves disease (dated by TCRdb to about 2021). Describing the broader study: Persistent Graves' disease meant more than 5 years of antithyroid drug treatment with TSH receptor autoantibodies that stayed positive. A total of around 35 samples were covered by TCR sequencing, comprising about 13 persistent and about 20 newly diagnosed Graves' disease patients. The study took place in China and was registered as a clinical trial. On average, persistent Graves' disease patients in the clinical cohort had been on antithyroid drugs for about 10.3 years. This study used TCR sequencing and RNA sequencing of peripheral blood to compare persistent Graves' disease patients against newly diagnosed Graves' disease patients. Broader findings and caveats from the paper: The small sample size was acknowledged by the authors as a limitation that may reduce accuracy. A larger number of public clonotypes was shared among persistent patients (around 2,500) than among newly diagnosed patients (around 880). Only peripheral blood was studied, because thyroid tissue, the primary lesion, was inaccessible. Sequencing and analysis were limited to the TCR beta chain. Preferential use of TRBV28, TRBJ1-2 and TRBJ2-5 was observed in persistent disease, whereas TRBV20-1 and TRBJ2-1 were favored in newly diagnosed disease. Compared with newly diagnosed patients, patients with persistent Graves' disease had lower TCR Shannon entropy and fewer highly expanded clones, which suggests clonal expansion.

Taken with the paper, the label for time point translates to: persistent/refractory GD, antithyroid drugs over 5 years with positive TRAb. For both TCR sequencing and RNA sequencing, RNA was extracted from PBMCs using TRIzol. The diagnosis of Graves' disease followed American Thyroid Association guidelines. Patients for the study were recruited at an endocrinology department in Xi'an, China. Each patient gave roughly 8.4 milliliters of peripheral blood, collected in an EDTA anticoagulant tube. Ficoll Paque Plus density gradient separation was used to isolate PBMCs, and no additional T cell sorting was done. An Agilent 2100 Bioanalyzer and agarose gel were used to check RNA quality, and a NanoDrop 2000 was used to measure RNA concentration. Library preparation used multiplex PCR. This sample was sequenced with an Illumina HiSeq 4000. iRepertoire HTBI primers and Arm-PCR amplification of CDR3 regions were used to construct TCR beta libraries. PCR products were gel purified before sequencing. The published analysis was carried out like this. Gene usage analysis of CDR3 amino acid clonotypes used the approximately 62 TRBV and 11 to 15 TRBJ segments found across samples. Filtered high-quality paired reads were merged into contigs using COPE and FqMerger. BLAST was used to align contigs to the IMGT TRBV, TRBD and TRBJ reference genes, and CDR3 was defined following IMGT. Any clonotype with a frequency above 0.1% was classified as a highly expanded clone. Shannon entropy was used to measure repertoire diversity, and the Gini coefficient was used to measure V-J evenness. Public clonotypes were defined as clonotypes shared by more than one individual. TCRdb reprocessed the public reads (quality trimming at Q25 with fastp, clone calling with MiXCR) and kept in-frame beta chains. CDR3 protein sequences are deduplicated, and each keeps its most common genes and DNA. For this entry, the V and J calls and clone size follow TCRdb and not the study's own pipeline. Within this sample are roughly 700,000 distinct CDR3 sequences, with 30% of them counted one time only. Roughly 41% of the sample goes to the ten largest clones.

Germline trimming: 4 bases from V, 2 bases from J; junction bases outside gene matches: 4. The CDR3 covers 14 residues, taking in both the cysteine and the phenylalanine. Only the CDR3 DNA stays, 42 bases, in frame from base 1. The sequence joins TRBV12-3 or TRBV12-4 to TRBJ2-7; 8 bases in between match TRBD2. This sample comprised peripheral blood mononuclear cells (PBMCs), obtained when the disease was refractory, from a patient treated with antithyroid drugs. The sequence came from a female donor with Graves disease. CDR3 protein: CASSSGGLPYEQYF. The nucleotides read TGTGCCAGCAGTTCGGGGGGGCTCCCCTACGAGCAGTACTTC.